The source of this T cell receptor (beta chain) is a study of CD8 T cells in ankylosing spondylitis. Quantitative 5'-RACE with molecular barcodes generated TCR beta libraries. From the 5' RACE reads, TCRdb called clonotypes with MiXCR, one entry per CDR3 protein. In the table there are 700,000 or so distinct CDR3 sequences, around 20% of which are singletons. Study-level points and caveats: Earlier studies detected some motif variants in reactive arthritis synovial fluid and blood. A CD8+ phenotype characterized the disease-linked clones, which were relatively rare in peripheral blood. A TCR beta motif made of 7 to 9 highly homologous variants seemed typical of ankylosing spondylitis blood. Significantly higher representation of disease-linked clones was reported for matched ankylosing spondylitis synovial fluid.

The V and J ends lost 1 base and 3 bases, in that order; junction bases with no gene match: 5. The CDR3 consists of 15 residues. Germline values: CDR1 SGHNT, CDR2 YENEEA. This clonotype was seen more than once but under ten times. Its target is not known. The clonotype was recovered from a male donor with ankylosing spondylitis. V is TRBV11-3 and J is TRBJ2-7; TRBD1 aligns across 8 bases. Material: blood, either unsorted or a sorted T cell fraction (not recorded which). The CDR3 sequence: CASSLGGQVNYEQYF. In DNA form, the CDR3 reads TGTGCCAGCAGCTTAGGGGGACAGGTGAACTACGAGCAGTACTTC.